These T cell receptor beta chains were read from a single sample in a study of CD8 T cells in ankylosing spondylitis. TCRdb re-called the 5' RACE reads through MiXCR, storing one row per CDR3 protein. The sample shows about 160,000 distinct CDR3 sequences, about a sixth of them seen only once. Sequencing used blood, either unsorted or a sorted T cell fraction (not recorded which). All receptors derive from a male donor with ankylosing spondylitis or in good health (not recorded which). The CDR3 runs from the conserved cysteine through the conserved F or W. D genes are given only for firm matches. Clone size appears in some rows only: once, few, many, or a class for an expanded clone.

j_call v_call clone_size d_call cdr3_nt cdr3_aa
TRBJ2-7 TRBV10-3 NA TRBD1 TGTGCCATCAGTGATTGGACAGGGAAAGGCGAGCAGTACTTC CAISDWTGKGEQYF
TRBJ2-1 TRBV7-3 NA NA TGTGCCAGCAGCTTAGGGACCCAACTAGGGAAGCAGTTCTTC CASSLGTQLGKQFF
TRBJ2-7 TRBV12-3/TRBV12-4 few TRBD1 TGTGCCAGCAGTTATGACAGGGGGCTCAGGAACGAGCAGTACTTC CASSYDRGLRNEQYF
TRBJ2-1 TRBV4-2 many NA TGTGCCAGCAGCCGCTCCTACAATGAGCAGTTCTTC CASSRSYNEQFF
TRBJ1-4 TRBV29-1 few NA TGCAGCGTCAGGAAGGGGACTAATGAAAAACTGTTTTTT CSVRKGTNEKLFF
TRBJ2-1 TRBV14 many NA TGTGCCAGCAGCCAAAAGGTGGCCAATGAGCAGTTCTTC CASSQKVANEQFF
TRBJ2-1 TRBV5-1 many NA TGCGCCAGCAGCAGGGGAGAACCTCTCAATGAGCAGTTCTTC CASSRGEPLNEQFF
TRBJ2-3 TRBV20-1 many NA TGCAGTGCCCCCGGGACCTACAGCACAGATACGCAGTATTTT CSAPGTYSTDTQYF
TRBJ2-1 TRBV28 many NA TGTGCCAGCAGTTTAAGGGGTGAGCAGTTCTTC CASSLRGEQFF
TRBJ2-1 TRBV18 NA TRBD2 TGTGCCAGCTCACCACGGAGTACTAGCGGGAATGAGCAGTTCTTC CASSPRSTSGNEQFF
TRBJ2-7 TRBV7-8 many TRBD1 TGTGCCAGCATCCCCCTGGACAGGGCGTCTCGCGAGCAGTACTTC CASIPLDRASREQYF
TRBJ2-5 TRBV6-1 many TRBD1 TGTGCCAGCAGCCAGGACAGGCATCGGGAGACCCAGTACTTC CASSQDRHRETQYF
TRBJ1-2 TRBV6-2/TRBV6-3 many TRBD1 TGTGCCAGCAGTTACGATGGGACAGGGAATCGCTACACCTTC CASSYDGTGNRYTF
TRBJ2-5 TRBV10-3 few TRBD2 TGTGCCATCAGCGAAAGCGGGGGCCAAGAGACCCAGTACTTC CAISESGGQETQYF
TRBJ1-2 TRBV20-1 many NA TGCAGTGCTAGTGACGGGGTTGGAGGGGGCTACACCTTC CSASDGVGGGYTF
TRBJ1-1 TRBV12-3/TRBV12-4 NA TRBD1 TGTGCCAGCACCCCTGGACAGGGGGCACCGTGGACTGAAGCTTTCTTT CASTPGQGAPWTEAFF
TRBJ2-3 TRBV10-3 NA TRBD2 TGTGCCACCCGGACTAGCGGGAGCTCTACAGATACGCAGTATTTT CATRTSGSSTDTQYF
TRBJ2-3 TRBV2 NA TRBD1 TGTGCCAGCAGTGATGACAGGGGGCGAGATGAAAGCACAGATACGCAGTATTTT CASSDDRGRDESTDTQYF
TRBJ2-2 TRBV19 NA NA TGTGCCACTAAGGAGGCAGGGTGGAACACCGGGGAGCTGTTTTTT CATKEAGWNTGELFF
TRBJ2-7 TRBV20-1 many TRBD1 TGCAGTGGGGTAAGGGACAGGGTCTACGAGCAGTACTTC CSGVRDRVYEQYF
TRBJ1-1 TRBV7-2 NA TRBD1 TGTGCCAGCAGCACACAGGGGAGGAACACTGAAGCTTTCTTT CASSTQGRNTEAFF
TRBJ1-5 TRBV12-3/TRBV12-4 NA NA TGTGCCAGCAGCCCGAACAGGTACCTTACCAGCAATCAGCCCCAGCATTTT CASSPNRYLTSNQPQHF